The 18 T cell receptor beta chains below come from one sample, sequenced in a study of early T cells in non-severe SARS-CoV-2 infection. TCRdb analysed the 5' RACE reads with MiXCR anew, one entry per CDR3 protein. The sample holds roughly 30,000 distinct CDR3 sequences, about 4.5% seen once. The specimen was whole blood. The receptors come from an adult who was a healthcare worker with PCR-confirmed SARS-CoV-2 infection or an uninfected control (not recorded which).

This clonotype was found many times. The chain has TRBV2 and TRBJ2-3, with D perhaps TRBD1 or TRBD2 (5 bases each). Looked up from germline, CDR1 is SNHLY and CDR2 is FYNNEI. V was trimmed by 8 bases and J by 5 bases, leaving 17 bases between them. There are 14 residues in the CDR3. The CDR3 loop reads CASRWGPAVDTQYF. As DNA, the CDR3 is TGTGCCAGCCGGTGGGGACCCGCCGTAGATACGCAGTATTTT.

This clonotype was recorded a few times. The chain joins TRBV7-6 to TRBJ1-4; possibly TRBD1 for D (5 bases). Germline CDR1 SGHVS, CDR2 FNYEAQ. The CDR3 loop spans 14 amino acids. Trimming took 5 bases from V and 0 from J, leaving 7 bases between them. CDR3 sequence (DNA): TGTGCCAGCAGCCGGACATCAACTAATGAAAAACTGTTTTTT. It yields the protein CASSRTSTNEKLFF.

This clonotype was recorded many times. J is TRBJ2-3 and V is TRBV24-1; D call uncertain. CDR3 size: 11 residues. Germline CDR1 is KGHDR and CDR2 is SFDVKD. Between the trimmed V and J ends, which lost 9 bases and 2 bases, there was a span of 5 bases. The CDR3 DNA reads TGTGCCACCGCAAACACAGATACGCAGTATTTT. It encodes CATANTDTQYF.

This clonotype was seen a few times. The chain links TRBV5-4 to TRBJ2-1; no reliable D call. Germline loops: CDR1 SGHNT, CDR2 YYREEE (reference sequence). This CDR3 region has 16 residues. V lost 2 bases and J 6 bases, leaving 18 bases between the germline ends. The CDR3 DNA reads TGTGCCAGCAGCTTAAGGACGATACTCCCCTCCAATGAGCAGTTCTTC. Its translation: CASSLRTILPSNEQFF.

The chain employs TRBV9 and TRBJ2-7; 7 bases are shared with TRBD1. J gave up 3 bases and V 4 bases, and 7 bases lay outside the gene matches. CDR1 and CDR2 (germline): SGDLS, YYNGEE. The length of the CDR3 is 14 residues. In DNA form, the CDR3 reads TGTGCCAGCAGCCCCCAGACAGGGCTCTACGAGCAGTACTTC. This gives the protein CASSPQTGLYEQYF.

This clonotype has at least ten counts. V gene TRBV24-1 combines with J gene TRBJ2-3, with D possibly being TRBD1 (6 bases). Germline assignment: CDR1 KGHDR and CDR2 SFDVKD. The CDR3 runs to 15 residues. Trimming removed 3 bases at V and 7 bases at J, with 16 bases between. CDR3 region: CATSDPSPDSHTQYF. The CDR3 DNA reads TGTGCCACCAGTGATCCGAGCCCGGACAGTCATACGCAGTATTTT.

This clonotype was picked up many times. The J gene is TRBJ2-5, the V gene TRBV11-3; D uncertain. In germline, CDR1 is SGHNT, CDR2 YENEEA. V lost 3 bases and J lost 7, with 12 bases in between. The CDR3 spans 13 residues. The CDR3 DNA is TGTGCCAGCAGCTTTGTAGTTGGCGGGACCCAGTACTTC. Its translation: CASSFVVGGTQYF.

This clonotype was picked up a small number of times. The chain recombines TRBV18 with TRBJ2-5, with D unclear. The CDR3 covers 13 residues. Trimming removed 0 bases at V and 2 bases at J, with 4 bases between. Germline CDR1 KGHSH, CDR2 LQKENI. The CDR3 loop is CASSPPAQETQYF. For the CDR3, the DNA is TGTGCCAGCTCACCACCCGCGCAAGAGACCCAGTACTTC.

This clonotype was counted ten times or more. The V and J genes are TRBV12-3 or TRBV12-4 and TRBJ2-5; D is possibly TRBD1 (5 bases). This CDR3 spans 14 amino acids. The V end was cut by 5 bases, the J end by 7 bases, with 17 bases between. This chain's CDR3 is CASSPRVLKRTQYF. As DNA, the CDR3 is TGTGCCAGCAGTCCCAGGGTCCTTAAGAGGACCCAGTACTTC.

The chain combines TRBV9 with TRBJ2-7; 8 nucleotides match TRBD1. The germline V gene encodes CDR1 SGDLS and CDR2 YYNGEE. The ends lost 2 bases at V and 4 bases at J; junction bases unmatched: 8. The CDR3 has 15 residues. The CDR3 DNA is TGTGCCAGCAGCGTGACAGACGGACAGGGATACGAGCAGTACTTC. As protein: CASSVTDGQGYEQYF.

This clonotype appeared a few times. The chain carries TRBV12-3 or TRBV12-4 and TRBJ2-1; D is ambiguous. V was cut by 1 base and J by 4 bases, with 8 bases left in between. This CDR3 has 14 residues. CDR3 residues: CASSLVLSYNEQFF. The CDR3 nucleotides read TGTGCCAGCAGTTTAGTCTTGAGTTACAATGAGCAGTTCTTC.

This clonotype was found many times. The chain employs TRBV2 and TRBJ2-7; tentative D call: TRBD1 (5 bases). Trimming took off 3 bases at V and 4 bases at J, with 22 bases between the two ends. Germline lookup yields CDR1 SNHLY and CDR2 FYNNEI. The CDR3 is made up of 17 amino acids. In DNA, the CDR3 is TGTGCCAGCAGTGAGCTTTTGGGCAGGGCTCGACGGTACGAGCAGTACTTC. It translates to CASSELLGRARRYEQYF.

This clonotype turned up a few times. The rearrangement joins TRBV24-1 to TRBJ2-3; possibly TRBD1 or TRBD2 for D (5 bases each). CDR1 is KGHDR, CDR2 SFDVKD, per germline. The CDR3 covers 13 residues. The V and J ends lost 10 bases and 0 bases respectively, with 10 bases between them. CDR3 DNA sequence: TGTGCCACTGGGACGGTTAGCACAGATACGCAGTATTTT. It codes for CATGTVSTDTQYF.

J is TRBJ2-5 and V is TRBV5-1, with D perhaps TRBD1 (5 bases). This CDR3 contains 14 residues. The V gene lost 0 bases and the J gene lost 2 bases, with 8 bases spanning the gap. CDR1 is SGHRS and CDR2 is YFSETQ in the germline V gene. CDR3 sequence (DNA): TGCGCCAGCAGCTTGGCCGCAGGGCAAGAGACCCAGTACTTC. Its protein product is CASSLAAGQETQYF.

The table lists this clonotype with many counts. V is TRBV7-9 and J is TRBJ1-2; possibly TRBD1 for D (6 bases). V lost 6 bases to trimming and J lost 8 bases, with 16 bases between them. CDR1 SEHNR and CDR2 FQNEAQ come from the germline V gene (reference sequence). This CDR3 has 13 amino acids. CDR3 nucleotides: TGTGCCAGCAGACCTACAGGGATTTGGGGCTACACCTTC. Translation: CASRPTGIWGYTF.

This clonotype occurred many times. V and J are TRBV7-3 and TRBJ2-6, with D perhaps assigned TRBD1 or TRBD2 (5 bases each). V shed 8 bases and J shed 0 bases, with 20 bases lying between them. This CDR3 has 18 residues. Germline V gene lookup returns CDR1 SGHTA and CDR2 FQGTGA. The CDR3 here is CASAYSGTAISGANVLTF. The CDR3, as DNA: TGTGCCAGCGCATACTCTGGGACCGCAATCTCTGGGGCCAACGTCCTGACTTTC.

The genes are TRBV25-1 and TRBJ2-5; D may be TRBD2 (6 bases). Deletions cut 3 bases from V and 4 bases from J, with 9 bases between. CDR1 MGHDK and CDR2 SYGVNS come from the germline V gene. This CDR3 is 13 amino acids long. CDR3 sequence (DNA): TGTGCCAGCAGTGACGCGGGGCGAGAGACCCAGTACTTC. It encodes CASSDAGRETQYF.

This clonotype was seen many times. V usage is TRBV6-5 and J usage is TRBJ2-5; D unresolved. The germline V gene encodes CDR1 MNHEY and CDR2 SVGAGI. V was cut by 2 bases and J by 2 bases, with 15 bases left in between. The CDR3 covers 16 residues. CDR3 amino acids: CASSYLPSAGQETQYF. CDR3 coding DNA: TGTGCCAGCAGTTACCTTCCCAGCGCTGGGCAAGAGACCCAGTACTTC.